This T cell receptor beta chain was captured in a study of blood T cell repertoires in COVID-19. The method was immunoSEQ multiplex PCR; TCRdb's version includes in-frame clones alone and lacks a portion of them. The sample lists fewer than 650,000 clones, approximately 91% seen once, with about 8.2% in the top ten. Comments on this clone: This CDR3 is also generated by other DNA sequences in the sample.

Patients at the Seattle site were enrolled during active infection and followed longitudinally. V was clipped by 3 bases and J by 5 bases, with 10 bases between them. Germline V CDR1 and CDR2: KGHSH, LQKENI. CDR3 length equals 13 residues. The TCR sequence derives from a woman in her forties or fifties with COVID-19, enrolled during active disease. Sample: peripheral blood. V and J are TRBV18 and TRBJ1-1; a weak D match, TRBD1 (5 bases). The CDR3 nucleotides read TGTGCCAGCTCACCGGCGGGGGGGACTGAAGCTTTCTTT. Its protein is CASSPAGGTEAFF.